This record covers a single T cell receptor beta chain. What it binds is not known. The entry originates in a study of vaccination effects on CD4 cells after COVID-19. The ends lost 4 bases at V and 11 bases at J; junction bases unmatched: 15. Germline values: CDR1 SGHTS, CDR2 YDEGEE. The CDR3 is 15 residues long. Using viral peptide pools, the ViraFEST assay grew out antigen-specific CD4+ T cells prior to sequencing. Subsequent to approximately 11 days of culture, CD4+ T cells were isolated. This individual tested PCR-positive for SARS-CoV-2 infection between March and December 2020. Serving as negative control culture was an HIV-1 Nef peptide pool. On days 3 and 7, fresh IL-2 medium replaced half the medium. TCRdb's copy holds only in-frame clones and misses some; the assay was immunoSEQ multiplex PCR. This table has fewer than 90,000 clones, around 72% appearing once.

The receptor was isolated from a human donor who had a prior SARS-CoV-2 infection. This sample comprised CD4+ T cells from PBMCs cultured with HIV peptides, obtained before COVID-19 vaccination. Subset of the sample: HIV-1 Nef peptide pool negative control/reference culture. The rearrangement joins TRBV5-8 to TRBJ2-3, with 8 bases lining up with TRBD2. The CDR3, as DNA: TGTGCCAGCAGCCCGCGGACTAGCTACGACACCAAGCAGTATTTT. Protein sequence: CASSPRTSYDTKQYF.